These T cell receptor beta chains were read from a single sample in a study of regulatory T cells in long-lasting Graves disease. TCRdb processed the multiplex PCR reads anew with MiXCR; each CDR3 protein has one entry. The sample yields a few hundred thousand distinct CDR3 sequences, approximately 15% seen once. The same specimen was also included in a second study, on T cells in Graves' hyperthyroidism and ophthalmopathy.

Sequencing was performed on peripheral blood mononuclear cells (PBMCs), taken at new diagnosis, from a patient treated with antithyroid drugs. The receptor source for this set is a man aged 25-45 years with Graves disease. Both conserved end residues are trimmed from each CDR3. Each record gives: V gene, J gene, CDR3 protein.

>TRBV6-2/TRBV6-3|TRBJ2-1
ASSYGGALYNEQF
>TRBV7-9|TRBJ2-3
ASSSVADTQY
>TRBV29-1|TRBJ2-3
SGGQGASSANAPQY
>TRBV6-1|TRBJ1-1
ASSRGGGRIYTEAF
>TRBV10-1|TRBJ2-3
ASSESGSDTQY
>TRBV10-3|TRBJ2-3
AINYAALATDTQY
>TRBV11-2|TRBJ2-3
ASGLAVTDTQY
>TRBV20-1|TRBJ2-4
SARESSSAKNIQY
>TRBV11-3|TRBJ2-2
ASSPSLTGELF
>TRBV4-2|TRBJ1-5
ASSQEPGAGQPQH
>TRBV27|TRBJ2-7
ASSPAVGSRQY
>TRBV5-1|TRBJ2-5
ASSLVGDQETQY
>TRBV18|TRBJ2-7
ASSPVQSLYEQY
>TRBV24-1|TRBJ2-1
ATSTRDHEQF
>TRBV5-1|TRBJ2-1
ASSLPRVGVDEQF
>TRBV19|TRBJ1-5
ARLKLGGSNQPQH
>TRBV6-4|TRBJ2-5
ASSETSAQETQY
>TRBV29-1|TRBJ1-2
SAVIRGEGNYGYT
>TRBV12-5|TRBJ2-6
ASGFGGGSGANVLT
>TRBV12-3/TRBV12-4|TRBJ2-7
ASSDMSYEQY
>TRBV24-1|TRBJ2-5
AASSDVQETQY
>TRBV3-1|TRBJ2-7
ASSQGMTGYEQY
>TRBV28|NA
ASSSGLAGHNEQF
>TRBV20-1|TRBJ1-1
SARRDRGTGSRAF
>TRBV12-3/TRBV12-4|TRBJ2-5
ASGGREETQY
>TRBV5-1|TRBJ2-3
ASSLGDRPNLRTDTQY
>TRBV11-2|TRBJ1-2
ASSDPGHFT
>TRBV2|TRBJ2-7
ASSVQEAYEQY
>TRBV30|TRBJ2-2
AWSRKTGGFSGELF
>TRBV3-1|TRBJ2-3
ASSRLHTQY
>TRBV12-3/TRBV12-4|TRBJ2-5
ASSLALRTSGRGQETQY
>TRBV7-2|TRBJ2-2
ASPGQGSGTGELF
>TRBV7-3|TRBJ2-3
ASSSVGEQTDTQY
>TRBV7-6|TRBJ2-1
ASSLASSGSSDEQF
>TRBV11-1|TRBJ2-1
ASSLGWDRSNEQF
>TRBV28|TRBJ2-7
ASLSAGGGRAYEQY
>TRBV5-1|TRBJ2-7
ASSLGGPGSYEQY
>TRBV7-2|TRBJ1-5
ASSLAAGEGQPQH
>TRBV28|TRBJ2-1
ASSPPLGGSGGEQF
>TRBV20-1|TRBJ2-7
SAHGWGVTHEQY
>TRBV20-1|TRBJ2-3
SAIATDTQY
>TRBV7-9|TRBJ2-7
ASSLARGAGYEQY
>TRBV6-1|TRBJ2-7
ATLSGSSYEQY
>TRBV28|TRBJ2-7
ASSLGVEFSYEQY
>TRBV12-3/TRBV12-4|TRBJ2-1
ASSLYRGTGGSEQF
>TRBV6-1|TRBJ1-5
ASGIRDGQPQH
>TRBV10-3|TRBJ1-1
AISGWTGLGTEAF
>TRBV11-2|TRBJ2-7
ASSPFSRDEQY
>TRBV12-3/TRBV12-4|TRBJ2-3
ASSGRSDTQY
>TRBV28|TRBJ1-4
ASRHGTAEKLF
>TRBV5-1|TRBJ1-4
ASSLRDRDNEKLF
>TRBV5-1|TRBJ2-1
ASSATGSNEQF
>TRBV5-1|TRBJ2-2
ASSLFPTGGSGELF
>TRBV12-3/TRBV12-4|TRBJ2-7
ASSLEQPYEQY
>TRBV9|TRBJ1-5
ASSPGPSGNQPQH
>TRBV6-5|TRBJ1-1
ASSYSTRSTEAF
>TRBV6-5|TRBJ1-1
ASSYAGTEAF
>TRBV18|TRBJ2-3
ASSPQATDTQY
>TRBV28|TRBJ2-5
ASNSDGHKETQY